Listed here is a single TCR beta chain. The record originates from a study of blood T cell repertoires in COVID-19. Study-level information: The study drew acute and convalescent COVID-19 samples from the United States, Italy and Spain. Sources were T cells, B-cell-depleted T cells, or PBMCs; the material itself was cDNA or gDNA.

Original methodology: Reference gene primers were amplified, and this amplification served to estimate nucleated cell counts. The repertoire was sequenced with immunoSEQ multiplex PCR; TCRdb's copy has only in-frame clones and lacks some. V and J calls and clone size are copied from that table; D and trimming were computed from the DNA. The table has under 250,000 clones, roughly 81% seen once. Sequenced material: peripheral blood. The sequence was obtained from a middle-aged man who had recovered from COVID-19.

CDR3 bases: TGTGCCAGCACTCCCCCCGGGACAGGGGGCAACGAGCAGTACTTC. It translates to CASTPPGTGGNEQYF. The V call is TRBV6-5, the J call TRBJ2-7; 12 nucleotides align to TRBD1. The V and J ends lost 7 bases and 5 bases, in that order; junction bases with no gene match: 9. The CDR3 is made up of 15 amino acids. Germline CDR1 MNHEY, CDR2 SVGAGI.